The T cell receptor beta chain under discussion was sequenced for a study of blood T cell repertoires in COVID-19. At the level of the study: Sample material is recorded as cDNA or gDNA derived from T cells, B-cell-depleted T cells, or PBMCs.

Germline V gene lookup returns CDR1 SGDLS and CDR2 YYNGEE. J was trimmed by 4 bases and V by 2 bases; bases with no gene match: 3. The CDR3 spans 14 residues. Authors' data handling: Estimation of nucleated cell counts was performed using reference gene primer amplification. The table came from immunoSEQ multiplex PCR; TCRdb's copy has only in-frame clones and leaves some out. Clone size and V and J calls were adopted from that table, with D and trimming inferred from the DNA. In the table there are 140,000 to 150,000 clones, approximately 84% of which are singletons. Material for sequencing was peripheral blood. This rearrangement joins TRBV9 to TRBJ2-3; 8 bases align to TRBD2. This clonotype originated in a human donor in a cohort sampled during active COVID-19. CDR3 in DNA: TGTGCCAGCAGCGTGGGCGGGGGGCCAGATACGCAGTATTTT. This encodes CASSVGGGPDTQYF.